The subject of this entry is one TCR beta chain. The record originates from a study of T-cell memory formation after mild COVID-19. A single record per CDR3 protein comes from TCRdb applying MiXCR to the 5' RACE reads. The repertoire holds fewer than 60,000 distinct CDR3 sequences, roughly 25% seen once, with roughly 41% in the top ten. Sequenced sample: PBMCs or a T cell subset sorted from them (not recorded which). The source is a man younger than 35 who had mild COVID-19 (a few samples of this study predate the infection). Cell type and time point are not known.

CDR3 in amino acids: CASSPTGGYTEAFF. The CDR3 DNA reads TGTGCCAGCAGCCCCACCGGGGGGTACACTGAAGCTTTCTTT. The rearrangement uses TRBV5-4 and TRBJ1-1; possible D gene TRBD1, 5 bases. CDR3 length equals 14 residues. CDR1 and CDR2 from the germline V gene are SGHNT and YYREEE (reference sequence). The ends were cut back, 4 bases at V and 3 bases at J, with 13 bases in the middle.